Listed here is a single T cell receptor (beta chain). Sequencing was performed with immunoSEQ multiplex PCR; in TCRdb, only in-frame clones are kept and a portion is missing. Among 12,000 or so clones, about 71% were seen once, and the ten largest hold roughly an eighth. The sample is drawn from a study of tissue T cells after allogeneic stem cell transplantation. J gave up 7 bases and V 0 bases, and 7 bases lay outside the gene matches. The CDR3 totals 16 residues. Germline values: CDR1 LGHNA, CDR2 YSLEER. Specimen: tissue from the right colon, collected at autopsy. This receptor was obtained from a woman aged 18-55 years with breast cancer. This chain connects TRBV4-3 to TRBJ2-1; 9 nucleotides match TRBD2. CDR3: CASSQDRAGGSNEQFF. The CDR3 DNA reads TGCGCCAGCAGCCAAGATCGAGCGGGGGGTTCGAATGAGCAGTTCTTC.